The rows below give T cell receptor beta chains drawn from one sample of a study of T cell responses to AZD1222 COVID-19 vaccine. Profiling relied on immunoSEQ multiplex PCR, and the TCRdb table lists in-frame clones only, not all of them. The sample records around 130,000 clones, around 94% being singletons. Sequenced material: peripheral blood, taken on day 0 of AZD1222 vaccination. The source is an adult in good health. The CDR3 runs from the conserved cysteine through the conserved F or W. D genes are given only for firm matches. Clone size is given for some rows only: seen once, a few or many times, or a class if the clone is expanded.

>.|.|TRBV18|TRBJ2-1
CASSPPTLAGYNEQFF
TGTGCCAGCTCACCACCGACCCTGGCGGGGTACAATGAGCAGTTCTTC
>.|.|TRBV28|TRBJ1-3
CASSLSQGPLSGNTIYF
TGTGCCAGCAGTTTAAGCCAGGGCCCTCTCTCTGGAAACACCATATATTTT
>TRBD2|.|TRBV7-9|TRBJ2-1
CASSTRTSGRRSYNEQFF
TGTGCCAGCAGCACACGGACTAGCGGGAGACGGTCCTACAATGAGCAGTTCTTC
>TRBD2|.|TRBV9|TRBJ2-2
CASSAQAGLATSGELFF
TGTGCCAGCAGCGCCCAGGCGGGACTAGCCACCTCCGGGGAGCTGTTTTTT
>.|.|TRBV18|TRBJ1-2
CASSPPGGSGPISGYTF
TGTGCCAGCTCACCACCGGGTGGGTCAGGGCCCATTAGTGGCTACACCTTC
>.|.|TRBV27|TRBJ1-6
CASSTIPGGSNSPLHF
TGTGCCAGCAGTACCATCCCCGGGGGGTCCAATTCACCCCTCCACTTT
>.|.|TRBV9|TRBJ1-3
CASSVGTGRGNTIYF
TGTGCCAGCAGCGTAGGAACAGGCAGAGGAAACACCATATATTTT
>.|.|TRBV28|TRBJ1-1
CASSQSWNTEAFF
TGTGCCAGCAGCCAATCGTGGAACACTGAAGCTTTCTTT
>.|.|TRBV6-5|TRBJ1-2
CASGPGDYGYTF
TGTGCCAGCGGTCCTGGAGACTATGGCTACACCTTC
>.|once|TRBV5-1|TRBJ2-1
CASSLVTRGGNEQFF
TGCGCCAGCAGCTTAGTGACGAGAGGGGGCAATGAGCAGTTCTTC
>.|few|TRBV3-1/TRBV3-2|TRBJ1-5
CASSQGIGQPQHF
TGTGCCAGCAGCCAAGGGATAGGGCAGCCCCAGCATTTT
>TRBD1|.|TRBV19|TRBJ1-5
CASREQGAGNQPQHF
TGTGCCAGTAGGGAACAGGGGGCGGGTAATCAGCCCCAGCATTTT
>.|.|TRBV6-5|TRBJ1-2
CASRGPNYGYTF
TGTGCCAGCAGGGGACCTAACTATGGCTACACCTTC
>.|few|TRBV7-8|TRBJ1-5
CASSLELLGNQPQHF
TGTGCCAGCAGCTTAGAGCTTCTGGGCAATCAGCCCCAGCATTTT
>.|.|TRBV3-1/TRBV3-2|TRBJ1-1
CASSQQRDTEAFF
TGTGCCAGCAGCCAACAGAGGGACACTGAAGCTTTCTTT
>TRBD1|.|TRBV27|TRBJ2-2
CASYRTGISTGELFF
TGTGCCAGCTACCGGACAGGGATTAGCACCGGGGAGCTGTTTTTT
>TRBD2|.|TRBV28|TRBJ2-1
CASSLIVAGNNEQFF
TGTGCCAGCAGCCTGATAGTAGCGGGGAACAATGAGCAGTTCTTC
>.|once|TRBV7-9|TRBJ1-1
CASSSGYGWGAFF
TGTGCCAGCAGCTCCGGGTATGGGTGGGGAGCTTTCTTT
>.|.|TRBV5-4|TRBJ2-1
CASSLEPLLVNNEQFF
TGTGCCAGCAGCTTGGAACCCTTGTTGGTTAACAATGAGCAGTTCTTC
>TRBD2|.|TRBV30|TRBJ2-1
CASEGLAVYNEQFF
TGTGCCTCTGAGGGACTAGCGGTGTACAATGAGCAGTTCTTC
>.|.|TRBV2|TRBJ1-2
CASIRQLFNYGYTF
TGTGCCAGCATACGACAGTTATTTAACTATGGCTACACCTTC
>TRBD2|.|TRBV30|TRBJ2-7
CAWSVPGGAWAREQYF
TGTGCCTGGAGTGTCCCGGGGGGAGCTTGGGCTAGGGAGCAGTACTTC
>TRBD2|.|TRBV9|TRBJ2-1
CASSSRVGLAGPYNEQFF
TGTGCCAGCAGCTCTAGAGTAGGACTAGCGGGTCCCTACAATGAGCAGTTCTTC
>.|once|TRBV4-1|TRBJ1-1
CASSRTRNGDTEAFF
TGCGCCAGCAGCCGGACGAGGAATGGGGACACTGAAGCTTTCTTT
>.|once|TRBV29-1|TRBJ1-2
CSVIDRLNYGYTF
TGCAGCGTCATAGACAGGTTAAACTATGGCTACACCTTC
>TRBD1|.|TRBV14|TRBJ2-7
CASSRIWDRGLWGEQYF
TGTGCCAGCAGCCGGATATGGGACAGGGGGCTTTGGGGCGAGCAGTACTTC
>.|.|TRBV5-4|TRBJ1-2
CASSFASYGYTF
TGTGCCAGCAGCTTCGCCTCCTATGGCTACACCTTC
>TRBD1|once|TRBV30|TRBJ1-2
CAWTQDRGGYTF
TGTGCCTGGACCCAAGACAGGGGCGGCTACACCTTC
>.|once|TRBV27|TRBJ1-4
CASSRGSTNEKLFF
TGTGCCAGCAGTCGGGGGTCAACTAATGAAAAACTGTTTTTT
>.|.|TRBV27|TRBJ1-6
CASSFDPGRHSPLHF
TGTGCCAGCAGTTTCGACCCTGGCCGCCATTCACCCCTCCACTTT
>TRBD1|.|TRBV18|TRBJ1-1
CASSPGQGGNTEAFF
TGTGCCAGCTCACCCGGACAGGGTGGGAACACTGAAGCTTTCTTT
>TRBD1|once|TRBV9|TRBJ1-3
CASSVAMDRVVGNTIYF
TGTGCCAGCAGCGTAGCGATGGACAGGGTCGTAGGAAACACCATATATTTT
>.|.|TRBV7-2|TRBJ2-7
CASSWTTSSYEQYF
TGTGCCAGCAGCTGGACCACTAGCTCCTACGAGCAGTACTTC
>TRBD2|.|TRBV5-1|TRBJ2-2
CASSLGSGGGTGELFF
TGCGCCAGCAGCTTGGGAAGCGGGGGAGGCACCGGGGAGCTGTTTTTT
>TRBD1|.|TRBV14|TRBJ1-2
CASRRTGGDYGYTF
TGTGCCAGCAGACGAACAGGGGGGGACTATGGCTACACCTTC
>.|.|TRBV9|TRBJ1-1
CASSSLNPNTEAFF
TGTGCCAGCAGCTCACTCAACCCGAACACTGAAGCTTTCTTT
>.|.|TRBV29-1|TRBJ1-2
CSVAPGSGGYTF
TGCAGCGTTGCCCCCGGATCTGGGGGCTACACCTTC
>.|.|TRBV29-1|TRBJ2-3
CSVDYELGTQYF
TGCAGCGTTGATTATGAGCTGGGTACGCAGTATTTT
>.|.|TRBV5-8|TRBJ1-5
CASSLRGQPQHF
TGTGCCAGCAGCTTAAGGGGTCAGCCCCAGCATTTT
>TRBD2|.|TRBV7-9|TRBJ2-7
CASSLRGTSVEQYF
TGTGCCAGCAGCTTACGGGGGACTAGTGTCGAGCAGTACTTC
>TRBD1|.|TRBV9|TRBJ1-1
CASSVEGDREGAEAFF
TGTGCCAGCAGCGTAGAAGGGGACAGGGAGGGAGCTGAAGCTTTCTTT